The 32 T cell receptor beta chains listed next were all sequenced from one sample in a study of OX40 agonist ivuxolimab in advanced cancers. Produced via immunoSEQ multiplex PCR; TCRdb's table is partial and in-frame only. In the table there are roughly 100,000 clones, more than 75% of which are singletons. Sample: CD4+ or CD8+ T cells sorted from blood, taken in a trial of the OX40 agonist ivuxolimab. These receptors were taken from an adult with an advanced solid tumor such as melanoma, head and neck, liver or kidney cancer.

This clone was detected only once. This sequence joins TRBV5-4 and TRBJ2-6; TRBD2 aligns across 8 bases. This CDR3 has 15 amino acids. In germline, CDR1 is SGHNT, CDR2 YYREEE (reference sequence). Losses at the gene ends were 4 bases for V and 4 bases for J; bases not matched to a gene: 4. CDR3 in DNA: TGTGCCAGCAGCCGGGGGGGGCAGGGGGCCAACGTCCTGACTTTC. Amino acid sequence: CASSRGGQGANVLTF.

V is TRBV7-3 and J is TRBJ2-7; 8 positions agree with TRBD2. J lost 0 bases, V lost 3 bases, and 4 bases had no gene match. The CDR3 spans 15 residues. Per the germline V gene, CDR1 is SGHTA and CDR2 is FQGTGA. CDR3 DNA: TGTGCCAGCAGCTTTTCGGGAGGGAGCTCCTACGAGCAGTACTTC. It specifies CASSFSGGSSYEQYF.

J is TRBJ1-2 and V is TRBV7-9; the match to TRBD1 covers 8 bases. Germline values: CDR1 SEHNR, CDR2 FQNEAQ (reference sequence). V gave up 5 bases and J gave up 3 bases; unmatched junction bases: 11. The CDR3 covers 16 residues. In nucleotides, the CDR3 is TGTGCCAGCAGCCCCTACGGAGGGACAGGCTACTATGGCTACACCTTC. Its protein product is CASSPYGGTGYYGYTF.

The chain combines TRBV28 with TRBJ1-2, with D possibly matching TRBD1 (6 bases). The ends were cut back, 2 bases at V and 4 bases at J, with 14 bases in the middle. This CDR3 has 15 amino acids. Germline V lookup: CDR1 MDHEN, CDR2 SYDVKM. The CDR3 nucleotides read TGTGCCAGCAGTTTACTGGGGGCGGAGGCCTATGGCTACACCTTC. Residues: CASSLLGAEAYGYTF.

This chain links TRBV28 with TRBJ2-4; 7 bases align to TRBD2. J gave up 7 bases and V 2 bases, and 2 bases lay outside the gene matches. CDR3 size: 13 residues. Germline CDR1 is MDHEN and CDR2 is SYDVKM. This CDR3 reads CASSLAGVNIQYF. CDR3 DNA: TGTGCCAGCAGTTTAGCGGGAGTGAACATTCAGTACTTC.

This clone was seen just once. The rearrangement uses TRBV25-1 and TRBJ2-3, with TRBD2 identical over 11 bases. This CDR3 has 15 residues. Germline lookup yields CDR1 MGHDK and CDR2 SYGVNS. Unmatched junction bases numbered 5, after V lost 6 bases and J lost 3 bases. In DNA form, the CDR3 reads TGTGCCAGCAGCCTGACTAGCGGGGAAACAGATACGCAGTATTTT. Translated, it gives CASSLTSGETDTQYF.

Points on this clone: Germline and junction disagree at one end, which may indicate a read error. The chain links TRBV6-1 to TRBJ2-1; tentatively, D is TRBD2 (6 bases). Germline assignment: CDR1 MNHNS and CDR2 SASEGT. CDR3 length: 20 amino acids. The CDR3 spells CAGSEGSDLLAQSSYNEQFF. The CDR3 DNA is TGTGCCGGCAGTGAAGGGTCAGACTTGCTAGCGCAGAGCTCCTACAATGAGCAGTTCTTC.

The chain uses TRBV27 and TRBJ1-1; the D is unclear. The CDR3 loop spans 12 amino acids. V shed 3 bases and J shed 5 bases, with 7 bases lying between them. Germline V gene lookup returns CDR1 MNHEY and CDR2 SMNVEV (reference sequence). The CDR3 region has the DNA TGTGCCAGCAGTTTTTTGGGAACTGAAGCTTTCTTT. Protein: CASSFLGTEAFF.

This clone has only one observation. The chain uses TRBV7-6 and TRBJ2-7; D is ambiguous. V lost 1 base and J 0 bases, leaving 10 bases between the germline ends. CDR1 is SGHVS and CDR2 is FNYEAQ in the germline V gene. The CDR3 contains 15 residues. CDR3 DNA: TGTGCCAGCAGCTTAGTTTCGGCCGCCTCCTACGAGCAGTACTTC. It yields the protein CASSLVSAASYEQYF. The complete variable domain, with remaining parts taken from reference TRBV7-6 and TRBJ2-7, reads GAGVSQSPRYKVTKRGQDVALRCDPISGHVSLYWYRQALGQGPEFLTYFNYEAQQDKSGLPNDRFSAERPEGSISTLTIQRTEQRDSAMYRCASSLVSAASYEQYFGPGTRLTVT.

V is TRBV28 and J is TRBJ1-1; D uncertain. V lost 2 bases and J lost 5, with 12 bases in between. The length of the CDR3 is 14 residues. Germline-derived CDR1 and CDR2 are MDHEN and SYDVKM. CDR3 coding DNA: TGTGCCAGCAGTTTAGGCCGATCGGATACTGAAGCTTTCTTT. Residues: CASSLGRSDTEAFF.

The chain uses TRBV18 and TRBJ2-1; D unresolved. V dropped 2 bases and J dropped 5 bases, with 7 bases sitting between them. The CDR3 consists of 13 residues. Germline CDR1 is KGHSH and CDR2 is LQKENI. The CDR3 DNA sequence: TGTGCCAGCTCACCAATAACCCACAATGAGCAGTTCTTC. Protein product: CASSPITHNEQFF.

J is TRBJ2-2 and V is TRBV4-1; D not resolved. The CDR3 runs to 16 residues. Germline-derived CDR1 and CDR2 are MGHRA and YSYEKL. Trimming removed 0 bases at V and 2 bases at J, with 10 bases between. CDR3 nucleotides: TGCGCCAGCAGCCAAGAGGGGTCCATAAACACCGGGGAGCTGTTTTTT. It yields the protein CASSQEGSINTGELFF.

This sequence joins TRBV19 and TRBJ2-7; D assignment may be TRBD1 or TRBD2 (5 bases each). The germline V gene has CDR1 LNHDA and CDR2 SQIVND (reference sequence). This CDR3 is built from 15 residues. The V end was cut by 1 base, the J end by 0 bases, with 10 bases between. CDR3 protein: CASSIAPGSSYEQYF. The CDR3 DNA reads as TGTGCCAGTAGTATAGCCCCAGGGAGCTCCTACGAGCAGTACTTC.

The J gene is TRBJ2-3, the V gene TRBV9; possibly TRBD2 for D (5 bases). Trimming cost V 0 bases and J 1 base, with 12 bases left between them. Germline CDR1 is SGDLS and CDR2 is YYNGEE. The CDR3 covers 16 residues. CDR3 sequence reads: CASSVEGPEGTDTQYF. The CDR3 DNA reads TGTGCCAGCAGCGTAGAAGGGCCGGAGGGCACAGATACGCAGTATTTT.

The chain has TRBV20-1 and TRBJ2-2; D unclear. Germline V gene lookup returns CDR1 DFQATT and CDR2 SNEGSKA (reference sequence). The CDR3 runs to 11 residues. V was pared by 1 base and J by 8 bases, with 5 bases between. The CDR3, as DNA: TGCAGTGCTAGAGGTGGGGGGGAGCTGTTTTTT. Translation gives CSARGGGELFF.

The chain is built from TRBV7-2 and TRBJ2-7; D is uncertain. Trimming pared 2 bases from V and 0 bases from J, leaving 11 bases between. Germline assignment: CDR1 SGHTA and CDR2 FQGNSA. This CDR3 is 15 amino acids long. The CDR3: CASSLSPALSYEQYF. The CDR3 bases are TGTGCCAGCAGCTTATCACCCGCTCTCTCCTACGAGCAGTACTTC.

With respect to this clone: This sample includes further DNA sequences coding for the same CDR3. CDR3 amino acids: CASSYVGQGDQPQHF. As DNA, the CDR3 is TGTGCCAGCAGTTACGTGGGACAGGGTGACCAGCCCCAGCATTTT. The V call is TRBV6-6, the J call TRBJ1-5; 9 bases fit TRBD1. The CDR3 consists of 15 residues. The germline V gene encodes CDR1 MNHNY and CDR2 SVGAGI (reference sequence). Trimming took 2 bases from V and 7 from J; bases not matched to a gene: 6.

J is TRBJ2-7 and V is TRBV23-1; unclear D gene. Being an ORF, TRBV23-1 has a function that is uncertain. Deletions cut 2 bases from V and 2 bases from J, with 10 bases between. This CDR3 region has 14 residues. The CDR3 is CASSQRHAPYEQYF. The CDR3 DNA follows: TGCGCCAGCAGTCAAAGACACGCCCCCTACGAGCAGTACTTC.

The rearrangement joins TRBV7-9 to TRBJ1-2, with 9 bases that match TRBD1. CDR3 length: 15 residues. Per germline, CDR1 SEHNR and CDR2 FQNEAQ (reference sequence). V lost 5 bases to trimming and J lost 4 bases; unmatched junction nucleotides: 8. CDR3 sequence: CASSPRTGAAYGYTF. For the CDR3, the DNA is TGTGCCAGCAGCCCGCGGACAGGGGCCGCCTATGGCTACACCTTC.

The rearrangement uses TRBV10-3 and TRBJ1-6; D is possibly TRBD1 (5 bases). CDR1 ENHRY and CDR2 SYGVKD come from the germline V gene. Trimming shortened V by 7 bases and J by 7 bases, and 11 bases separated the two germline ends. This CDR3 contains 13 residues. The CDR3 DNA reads TGTGCCATCACTGGGACCTCCAATTCACCCCTCCACTTT. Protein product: CAITGTSNSPLHF.

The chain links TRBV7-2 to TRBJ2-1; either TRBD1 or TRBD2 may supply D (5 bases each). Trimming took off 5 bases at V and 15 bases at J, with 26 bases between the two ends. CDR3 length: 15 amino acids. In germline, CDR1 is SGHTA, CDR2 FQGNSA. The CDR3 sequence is CASSPTLTGTLVGFF. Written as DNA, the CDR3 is TGTGCCAGCAGCCCCACCCTAACCGGGACCCTGGTAGGGTTCTTC.

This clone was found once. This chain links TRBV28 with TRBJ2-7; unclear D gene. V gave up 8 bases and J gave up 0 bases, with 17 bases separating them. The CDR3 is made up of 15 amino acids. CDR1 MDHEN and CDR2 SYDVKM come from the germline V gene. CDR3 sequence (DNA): TGTGCCAGCGCCGCCGGGTTCTCCGTCTCCTACGAGCAGTACTTC. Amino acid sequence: CASAAGFSVSYEQYF.

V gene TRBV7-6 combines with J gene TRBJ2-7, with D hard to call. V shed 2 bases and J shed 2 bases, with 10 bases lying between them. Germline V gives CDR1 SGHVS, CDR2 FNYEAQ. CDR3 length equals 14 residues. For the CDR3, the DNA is TGTGCCAGCAGCTTAAGGTCGGTCCCCTACGAGCAGTACTTC. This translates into CASSLRSVPYEQYF.

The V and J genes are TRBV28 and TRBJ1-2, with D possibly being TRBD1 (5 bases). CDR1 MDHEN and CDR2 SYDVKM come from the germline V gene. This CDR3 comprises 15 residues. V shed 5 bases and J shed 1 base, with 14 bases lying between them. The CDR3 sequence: CASSVLDSFNYGYTF. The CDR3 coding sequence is TGTGCCAGCAGTGTCCTAGACAGCTTTAACTATGGCTACACCTTC.

The CDR3 DNA sequence: TGCGCCAGCAGCCAAGATCAAGGGGGGGGGAATGAGCAGTTCTTC. It yields the protein CASSQDQGGGNEQFF. This chain connects TRBV4-3 to TRBJ2-1; perhaps TRBD2 as D (7 bases). The CDR3 spans 15 residues. Germline assignment: CDR1 LGHNA and CDR2 YSLEER. V was pared by 0 bases and J by 7 bases, with 13 bases between.

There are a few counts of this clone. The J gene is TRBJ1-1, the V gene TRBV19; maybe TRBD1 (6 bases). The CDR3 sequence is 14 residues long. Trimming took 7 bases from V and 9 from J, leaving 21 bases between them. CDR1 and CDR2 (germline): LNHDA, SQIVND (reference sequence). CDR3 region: CASTPSAGETKAFF. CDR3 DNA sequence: TGTGCCAGTACCCCGAGTGCAGGGGAAACCAAAGCTTTCTTT.

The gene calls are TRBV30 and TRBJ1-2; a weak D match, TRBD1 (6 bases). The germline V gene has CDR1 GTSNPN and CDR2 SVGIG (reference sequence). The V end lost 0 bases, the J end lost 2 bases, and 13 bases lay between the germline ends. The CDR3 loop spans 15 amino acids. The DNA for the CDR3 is TGTGCCTGGAGTGTAAGGGGGGGCACGAACTATGGCTACACCTTC. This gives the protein CAWSVRGGTNYGYTF.

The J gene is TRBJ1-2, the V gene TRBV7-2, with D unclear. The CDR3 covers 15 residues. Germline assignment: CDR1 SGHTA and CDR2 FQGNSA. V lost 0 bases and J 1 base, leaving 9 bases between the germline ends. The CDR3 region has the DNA TGTGCCAGCAGCTTAGCGGGCGGCAGTAACTATGGCTACACCTTC. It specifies CASSLAGGSNYGYTF. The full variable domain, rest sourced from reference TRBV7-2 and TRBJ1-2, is GAGVSQSPSNKVTEKGKDVELRCDPISGHTALYWYRQSLGQGLEFLIYFQGNSAPDKSGLPSDRFSAERTGGSVSTLTIQRTQQEDSAVYLCASSLAGGSNYGYTFGSGTRLTVV.

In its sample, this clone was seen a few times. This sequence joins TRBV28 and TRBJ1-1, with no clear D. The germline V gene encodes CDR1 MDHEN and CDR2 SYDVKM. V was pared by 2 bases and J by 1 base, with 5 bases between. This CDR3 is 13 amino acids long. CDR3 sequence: CASSLGTNTEAFF. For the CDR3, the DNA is TGTGCCAGCAGTTTAGGTACGAACACTGAAGCTTTCTTT.

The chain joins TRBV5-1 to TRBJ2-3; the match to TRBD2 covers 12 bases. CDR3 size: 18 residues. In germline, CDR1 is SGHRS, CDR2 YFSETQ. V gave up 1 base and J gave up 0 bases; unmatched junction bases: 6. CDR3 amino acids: CASSLRASGRDSTDTQYF. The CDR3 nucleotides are TGCGCCAGCAGCTTGAGGGCTAGCGGGAGGGATAGCACAGATACGCAGTATTTT.

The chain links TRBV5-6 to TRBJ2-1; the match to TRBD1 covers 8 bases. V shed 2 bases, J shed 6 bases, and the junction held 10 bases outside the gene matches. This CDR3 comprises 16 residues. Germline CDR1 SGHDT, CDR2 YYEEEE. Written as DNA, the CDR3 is TGTGCCAGCAGCTTCCTACTCAGGGGGCCAATCAATGAGCAGTTCTTC. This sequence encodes CASSFLLRGPINEQFF.

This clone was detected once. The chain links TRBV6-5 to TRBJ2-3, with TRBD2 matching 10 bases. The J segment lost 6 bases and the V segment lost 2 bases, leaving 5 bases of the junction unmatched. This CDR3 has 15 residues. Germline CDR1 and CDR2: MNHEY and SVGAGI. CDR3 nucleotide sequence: TGTGCCAGCAGTTACCAGCGGGAGGGCCAGGATACGCAGTATTTT. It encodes CASSYQREGQDTQYF.